A single sample gave rise to the 29 T cell receptor beta chains below, sequenced in a study of T cells in Graves' hyperthyroidism and ophthalmopathy. The source material, RNA transcripts, was used to amplify TCR beta CDR3 regions. Initially, a first-round RT-PCR of the TCR CDR3 employed the HTBI primer set. Each CDR3 protein gets one entry after TCRdb re-called the multiplex PCR reads with MiXCR. The table lists approximately 410,000 distinct CDR3 sequences, around 13% of them singletons. The sample comprised blood. The receptors stem from a woman between 18 and 29 years old with Graves' hyperthyroidism.

This clonotype was counted ten times or more. This rearrangement joins TRBV20-1 to TRBJ1-2, with D unresolved. The CDR3 contains 14 residues. V was cut by 0 bases and J by 4 bases, with 12 bases left in between. Germline V gives CDR1 DFQATT, CDR2 SNEGSKA (reference sequence). For the CDR3, the DNA is TGCAGTGCTAGAGATCCGACGGTAATCTATGGCTACACCTTC. Residues: CSARDPTVIYGYTF.

This clonotype was counted ten times or more. CDR3 residues: CASSLQLAGTGYGYTF. DNA for the CDR3: TGTGCCAGCAGTCTCCAACTGGCAGGGACGGGCTATGGCTACACCTTC. The chain has TRBV12-3 or TRBV12-4 and TRBJ1-2, with D possibly being TRBD1 (5 bases). The length of the CDR3 is 16 residues. V was clipped by 5 bases and J by 4 bases, with 20 bases between them.

On this clonotype itself: At one end, the junction sequence differs from germline, possibly due to a read error. The rearrangement uses TRBV28 and TRBJ2-7; D unclear. CDR3 length: 13 residues. The germline gives CDR1 MDHEN, CDR2 SYDVKM. This CDR3 is CASSLSGFYEQHF. CDR3 nucleotides: TGTGCCAGCAGTTTGTCCGGGTTCTACGAGCAGCACTTC.

The V and J genes are TRBV14 and TRBJ2-6; no definite D call. Germline V gene data show CDR1 as SGHDN and CDR2 as FVKESK. Deletions cut 3 bases from V and 0 bases from J, with 6 bases between. The CDR3 spans 15 residues. CDR3 amino acids: CASSHWVSGANVLTF. Here the CDR3 DNA reads TGTGCCAGCAGCCATTGGGTCTCTGGGGCCAACGTCCTGACTTTC.

The chain links TRBV2 to TRBJ1-1; D not resolved. V dropped 6 bases and J dropped 1 base, with 15 bases sitting between them. This CDR3 is built from 15 residues. Germline V gene sequence: CDR1 SNHLY, CDR2 FYNNEI. The chain's CDR3 is CASSDTGGWNTEAFF. For the CDR3, the DNA is TGTGCCAGCAGCGATACGGGAGGCTGGAACACTGAAGCTTTCTTT.

The gene calls are TRBV14 and TRBJ2-1; no clear D gene. CDR1 is SGHDN and CDR2 is FVKESK in the germline V gene. The CDR3 is 11 amino acids. Deletions cut 1 base from V and 8 bases from J, with 3 bases between. Written as DNA, the CDR3 is TGTGCCAGCAGCCAAGCCTATGAGCAGTTCTTC. Translating gives CASSQAYEQFF. Supplemented by reference TRBV14 and TRBJ2-1, the full variable domain reads EAGVTQFPSHSVIEKGQTVTLRCDPISGHDNLYWYRRVMGKEIKFLLHFVKESKQDESGMPNNRFLAERTGGTYSTLKVQPAELEDSGVYFCASSQAYEQFFGPGTRLTVL.

This chain joins TRBV20-1 and TRBJ2-3, with TRBD2 matching 10 bases. J gave up 0 bases and V 1 base, and 10 bases lay outside the gene matches. The CDR3 has 18 residues. The germline CDR1 and CDR2 sequences are DFQATT and SNEGSKA (reference sequence). CDR3 sequence reads: CSARGGASGSRSTDTQYF. The CDR3, as DNA: TGCAGTGCTAGAGGGGGGGCTAGCGGGAGCCGTAGCACAGATACGCAGTATTTT.

The sample holds many counts of this clonotype. The V gene is TRBV6-1, the J gene TRBJ1-1; no reliable D call. Trimming removed 8 bases from V and 6 bases from J, with 13 bases in between. Germline V gene sequence: CDR1 MNHNS, CDR2 SASEGT. The CDR3 is made up of 12 amino acids. CDR3 DNA sequence: TGTGCCAGCGTGGGCCTCGGGGCTGAAGCTTTCTTT. Amino acid sequence: CASVGLGAEAFF.

Many counts were recorded for this clonotype. The chain is built from TRBV28 and TRBJ2-7, with TRBD2 matching over 12 bases. There are 15 residues in the CDR3. The V and J ends lost 7 bases and 4 bases, in that order; junction bases with no gene match: 8. Germline V gene lookup returns CDR1 MDHEN and CDR2 SYDVKM. CDR3 nucleotides: TGTGCCAGCACCGCTCGACTAGCGGGAGAGTACGAGCAGTACTTC. This encodes CASTARLAGEYEQYF.

This clonotype has just a few counts. A much larger clone lies one base from this, so it may be a read error. The chain has TRBV28 and TRBJ2-7; D gene uncertain. Trimming cost V 10 bases and J 6 bases, with 13 bases left between them. CDR3 length: 11 amino acids. CDR1 is MDHEN, CDR2 SYDVKM, per germline. CDR3 DNA sequence: TGTGCCATCCACCGAATGAGCGAGCAGTACTTC. It codes for CAIHRMSEQYF. The full variable domain, in which reference TRBV28 and TRBJ2-7 provide the parts outside the CDR3, is DVKVTQSSRYLVKRTGEKVFLECVQDMDHENMFWYRQDPGLGLRLIYFSYDVKMKEKGDIPEGYSVSREKKERFSLILESASTNQTSMYLCAIHRMSEQYFGPGTRLTVT.

This clonotype appeared many times. The gene calls are TRBV28 and TRBJ2-7, with 7 bases that match TRBD1. V shed 6 bases and J 5 bases; nucleotides not matched to a gene: 7. CDR3 length: 13 residues. The germline CDR1 and CDR2 sequences are MDHEN and SYDVKM. The CDR3 is CASRPDRDNEQYF. The CDR3 coding sequence is TGTGCCAGCAGACCCGACAGGGACAACGAGCAGTACTTC. Drawing the rest from reference TRBV28 and TRBJ2-7, the complete variable domain is DVKVTQSSRYLVKRTGEKVFLECVQDMDHENMFWYRQDPGLGLRLIYFSYDVKMKEKGDIPEGYSVSREKKERFSLILESASTNQTSMYLCASRPDRDNEQYFGPGTRLTVT.

The chain uses TRBV2 and TRBJ1-4, with D perhaps TRBD1 (5 bases). The CDR3 extends over 14 amino acids. V was shortened by 3 bases and J by 8 bases, with 13 bases between the two germline ends. Germline values: CDR1 SNHLY, CDR2 FYNNEI. The CDR3 reads CASSEAGVEEKLFF. The CDR3, as DNA: TGTGCCAGCAGTGAGGCGGGGGTTGAGGAAAAACTGTTTTTT. Combining the CDR3 with reference TRBV2 and TRBJ1-4 gives the whole variable domain EPEVTQTPSHQVTQMGQEVILRCVPISNHLYFYWYRQILGQKVEFLVSFYNNEISEKSEIFDDQFSVERPDGSNFTLKIRSTKLEDSAMYFCASSEAGVEEKLFFGSGTQLSVL.

This clonotype was seen a handful of times. The chain couples TRBV20-1 to TRBJ2-2; TRBD2 aligns across 14 bases. V shed 5 bases and J 4 bases; nucleotides not matched to a gene: 9. Per the germline V gene, CDR1 is DFQATT and CDR2 is SNEGSKA (reference sequence). The CDR3 totals 17 residues. The CDR3 protein is CSAGGLAGVAGTGELFF. CDR3 nucleotides: TGCAGTGCTGGGGGACTAGCGGGAGTAGCGGGCACCGGGGAGCTGTTTTTT.

In its sample, this clonotype was seen many times. The V gene is TRBV6-1, the J gene TRBJ2-5; 9 bases map to TRBD1. The V segment lost 6 bases and the J segment 5 bases; nucleotides outside the gene matches: 7. Germline CDR1 reads MNHNS; CDR2 reads SASEGT. CDR3 size: 14 residues. CDR3 sequence: CASRGQGLWETQYF. The CDR3 region has the DNA TGTGCCAGCAGGGGACAGGGTCTTTGGGAGACCCAGTACTTC.

This clonotype was picked up many times. The rearrangement uses TRBV20-1 and TRBJ2-7, with D possibly TRBD2 on 6 matching bases. The CDR3 sequence is 15 residues long. V was cut by 0 bases and J by 2 bases, with 14 bases left in between. Germline CDR1 and CDR2: DFQATT and SNEGSKA (reference sequence). CDR3 in DNA: TGCAGTGCTAGAGAGGGGGGTAAGACCGCCTACGAGCAGTACTTC. Translating gives CSAREGGKTAYEQYF.

At least ten counts were recorded for this clonotype. The chain carries TRBV28 and TRBJ2-5; tentatively, D is TRBD1 (6 bases). CDR1 MDHEN and CDR2 SYDVKM come from the germline V gene. The germline V and J ends were trimmed by 3 bases and 2 bases, with 10 bases remaining between them. The CDR3 has 14 amino acids. DNA of the CDR3: TGTGCCAGCAGTTTCGCCAGGGGTCAAGAGACCCAGTACTTC. Translating gives CASSFARGQETQYF.

This clonotype was seen only a few times. The CDR3 DNA reads TGTGCCAGCAGCCCCCAGACAGGAGGAGTCAATCAGCCCCAGCATTTT. It yields the protein CASSPQTGGVNQPQHF. The V call is TRBV7-2, the J call TRBJ1-5; tentative D call: TRBD1 (6 bases). Trimming left V 5 bases short and J 3 bases short, with 17 bases between. The CDR3 is 16 amino acids. Germline lookup yields CDR1 SGHTA and CDR2 FQGNSA.

The chain couples TRBV7-9 to TRBJ2-2; possibly TRBD1 or TRBD2 for D (5 bases each). The length of the CDR3 is 17 residues. V lost 5 bases, J lost 2 bases, and 18 bases lay in between. Germline V gives CDR1 SEHNR, CDR2 FQNEAQ (reference sequence). The CDR3 here is CASSLRDGRPNTGELFF. The CDR3 DNA is TGTGCCAGCAGCCTCCGGGACGGAAGACCAAACACCGGGGAGCTGTTTTTT.

This clonotype was detected only a few times. V is TRBV12-5 and J is TRBJ1-1; TRBD1 matches 10 bases. CDR3 length: 15 amino acids. With 1 base clipped from V and 1 base from J, the junction kept 0 bases outside the gene matches. Germline V gives CDR1 LGHNT, CDR2 FRNRAP. The CDR3 DNA follows: TGTGCTAGTGGTTTGGGACAGGGGGCGAACACTGAAGCTTTCTTT. Protein sequence: CASGLGQGANTEAFF.

This clonotype was observed at least ten times. The V gene is TRBV12-3 or TRBV12-4, the J gene TRBJ1-4; 7 positions match TRBD1. With 6 bases clipped from V and 4 bases from J, the junction kept 11 bases outside the gene matches. CDR3 length: 16 amino acids. CDR3 protein: CASSLTTGSFNEKLFF. Here the CDR3 DNA reads TGTGCCAGCAGCCTGACGACAGGGAGTTTTAATGAAAAACTGTTTTTT.

This clonotype was seen many times. The rearrangement links TRBV10-3 to TRBJ1-3; D not resolved. Looked up from germline, CDR1 is ENHRY and CDR2 is SYGVKD. This CDR3 region has 16 residues. V was trimmed by 3 bases and J by 0 bases, leaving 12 bases between them. The CDR3 bases are TGTGCCATCAGTGATCCCTCGGGCTCCTCTGGAAACACCATATATTTT. It encodes CAISDPSGSSGNTIYF.

This clonotype was found many times. The chain is built from TRBV28 and TRBJ1-5; a possible D gene is TRBD1 (5 bases). Germline V CDR1 and CDR2: MDHEN, SYDVKM. The CDR3 is made up of 13 amino acids. Trimming stripped 7 bases from V and 6 bases from J, with 13 bases between. Written as DNA, the CDR3 is TGTGCCAGCAAAAACGGGGGAGGTCAGCCCCAGCATTTT. Its translation: CASKNGGGQPQHF.

The sample holds many counts of this clonotype. Since a much larger clone is just one base distant, this may be a read error. V is TRBV7-2 and J is TRBJ2-3; 8 bases agree with TRBD2. The germline gives CDR1 SGHTA, CDR2 FQGNSA. The trim removed 1 base at V and 3 bases at J, leaving 0 bases unmatched. This CDR3 has 14 amino acids. The CDR3 sequence is CTSSLGLATDTQYF. CDR3 DNA: TGTACCAGCAGCTTAGGACTAGCGACAGATACGCAGTATTTT.

This clonotype was observed at least ten times. The V gene is TRBV28, the J gene TRBJ1-5, with 10 bases fitting TRBD1. This CDR3 comprises 15 residues. Germline CDR1 and CDR2: MDHEN and SYDVKM. The ends lost 6 bases at V and 6 bases at J; junction bases unmatched: 8. The CDR3 here is CASSRDRGLGQPQHF. DNA for the CDR3: TGTGCCAGCAGCCGAGACAGGGGGCTTGGTCAGCCCCAGCATTTT. Variable domain in full (rest from reference TRBV28 and TRBJ1-5): DVKVTQSSRYLVKRTGEKVFLECVQDMDHENMFWYRQDPGLGLRLIYFSYDVKMKEKGDIPEGYSVSREKKERFSLILESASTNQTSMYLCASSRDRGLGQPQHFGDGTRLSIL.

The DNA for the CDR3 is TGTGCCAGCAGTTTTGTGGGAGGGAATGAGCAGTTCTTC. Translation gives CASSFVGGNEQFF. This chain joins TRBV28 and TRBJ2-1; 7 bases align to TRBD2. V dropped 3 bases and J dropped 7; count of bases not matched to a gene: 3. The CDR3 loop spans 13 amino acids. Germline V CDR1 and CDR2: MDHEN, SYDVKM.

This clonotype was counted at least ten times. The gene calls are TRBV7-8 and TRBJ2-7, with 9 bases fitting TRBD1. In germline, CDR1 is SGHVS, CDR2 FQNEAQ. This CDR3 is built from 17 residues. Trimming took 5 bases from V and 3 from J; bases not matched to a gene: 14. The CDR3 DNA follows: TGTGCCAGCAGCCAAGGGGCACAGGGGGCCCTTCGCTACGAGCAGTACTTC. Its translation is CASSQGAQGALRYEQYF.

The sample holds many counts of this clonotype. The V call is TRBV11-2, the J call TRBJ2-5; maybe TRBD1 (5 bases). The V and J ends lost 4 bases and 1 base respectively, with 16 bases between them. This CDR3 region has 16 residues. The germline gives CDR1 SGHAT, CDR2 FQNNGV. DNA for the CDR3: TGTGCCAGCAGCTACGTCAGGGTGCATCCCCAAGAGACCCAGTACTTC. It translates to CASSYVRVHPQETQYF.

The sample holds many counts of this clonotype. This sequence joins TRBV9 and TRBJ2-7; D is possibly TRBD1 (7 bases). The CDR3 totals 15 residues. V dropped 0 bases and J dropped 5 bases, with 15 bases sitting between them. CDR1 and CDR2 (germline): SGDLS, YYNGEE. The CDR3 nucleotides are TGTGCCAGCAGCGTAGACGGAGACAGGGAGGACGAGCAGTACTTC. Protein product: CASSVDGDREDEQYF.

This clonotype was counted at least ten times. The rearrangement uses TRBV6-2 or TRBV6-3 and TRBJ2-1; no definite D call. Germline V lookup: CDR1 MNHEY, CDR2 SVGEGT. V gave up 3 bases and J gave up 6 bases, with 12 bases separating them. The CDR3 contains 14 residues. The CDR3 loop reads CASSYSPEANEQFF. In DNA form, the CDR3 reads TGTGCCAGCAGTTATTCTCCAGAGGCCAATGAGCAGTTCTTC.